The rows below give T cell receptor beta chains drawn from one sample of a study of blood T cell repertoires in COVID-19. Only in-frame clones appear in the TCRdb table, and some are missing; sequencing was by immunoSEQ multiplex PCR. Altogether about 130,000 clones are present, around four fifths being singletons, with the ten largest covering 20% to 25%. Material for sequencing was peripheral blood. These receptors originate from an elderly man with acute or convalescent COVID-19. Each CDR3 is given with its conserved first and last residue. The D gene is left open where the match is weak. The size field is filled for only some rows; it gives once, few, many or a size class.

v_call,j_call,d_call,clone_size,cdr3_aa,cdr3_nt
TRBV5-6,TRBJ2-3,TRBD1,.,CASSRGQGRDTQYF,TGTGCCAGCAGCCGGGGACAGGGGAGGGATACGCAGTATTTT
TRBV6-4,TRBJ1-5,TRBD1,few,CASGGTGGQPQHF,TGTGCCAGCGGCGGGACAGGAGGCCAGCCCCAGCATTTT
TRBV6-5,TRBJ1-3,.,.,CASSQQGTGNTIYF,TGTGCCAGCAGCCAACAGGGTACTGGAAACACCATATATTTT
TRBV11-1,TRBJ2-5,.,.,CASSLALGERETQYF,TGTGCCAGCAGCTTAGCGCTCGGGGAGCGAGAGACCCAGTACTTC
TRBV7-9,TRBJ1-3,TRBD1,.,CASSLGQGPAIYF,TGTGCCAGCAGCCTAGGACAGGGGCCGGCCATATATTTT
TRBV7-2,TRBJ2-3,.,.,CASSPMTGLGTQYF,TGTGCCAGCAGCCCAATGACTGGTCTGGGTACGCAGTATTTT
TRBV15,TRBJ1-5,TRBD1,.,CATSRASRGLEDQPQHF,TGTGCCACCAGCAGAGCCTCAAGGGGGCTGGAAGATCAGCCCCAGCATTTT
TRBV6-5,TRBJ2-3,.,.,CASRKTRGSDTQYF,TGTGCCAGCAGAAAAACCCGGGGGTCAGATACGCAGTATTTT
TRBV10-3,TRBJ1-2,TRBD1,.,CAISDGTGSGGYTF,TGTGCCATCAGTGACGGGACAGGGTCCGGTGGCTACACCTTC
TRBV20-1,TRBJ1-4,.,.,CSASQGRDEKLFF,TGCAGTGCTAGTCAGGGGAGGGATGAAAAACTGTTTTTT
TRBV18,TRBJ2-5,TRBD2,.,CASSPRTSGIPGTQYF,TGTGCCAGCTCACCGAGGACTAGCGGGATCCCAGGGACCCAGTACTTC
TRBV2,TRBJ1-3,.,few,CASSEGHQYSGNTIYF,TGTGCCAGCAGTGAAGGCCATCAGTACTCTGGAAACACCATATATTTT
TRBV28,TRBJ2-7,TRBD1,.,CASRPTGAYYEQYF,TGTGCCAGCAGGCCGACAGGGGCGTACTACGAGCAGTACTTC
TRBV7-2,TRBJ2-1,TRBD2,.,CASSKNSGGAGEQFF,TGTGCCAGCAGTAAAAACAGCGGGGGGGCAGGTGAGCAGTTCTTC
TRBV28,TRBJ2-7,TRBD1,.,CASSPTDRFSYEQYF,TGTGCCAGCAGTCCCACGGACAGGTTCTCCTACGAGCAGTACTTC
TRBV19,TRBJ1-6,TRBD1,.,CASSPGQGANSPLHF,TGTGCCAGTAGTCCGGGACAGGGGGCTAACTCACCCCTCCACTTT
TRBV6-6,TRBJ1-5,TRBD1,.,CASSYLQGFQPQHF,TGTGCCAGCAGTTACCTACAGGGGTTTCAGCCCCAGCATTTT
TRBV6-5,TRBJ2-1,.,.,CASSYVARGGNEQFF,TGTGCCAGCAGTTATGTTGCCAGGGGTGGCAATGAGCAGTTCTTC
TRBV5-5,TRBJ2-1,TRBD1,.,CASSQDRVGNEQFF,TGTGCCAGCAGCCAGGACAGGGTCGGCAATGAGCAGTTCTTC
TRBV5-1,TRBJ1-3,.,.,CASSLEPTSSGNTIYF,TGCGCCAGCAGCTTGGAACCCACGAGCTCTGGAAACACCATATATTTT
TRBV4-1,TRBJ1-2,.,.,CASSSLGGGGYTF,TGCGCCAGCAGCTCCCTGGGAGGGGGTGGCTACACCTTC
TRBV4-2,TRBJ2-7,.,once,CASSQEGDEQYF,TGTGCCAGCAGCCAGGAAGGGGACGAGCAGTACTTC
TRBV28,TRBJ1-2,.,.,CASSTQGYYGYTF,TGTGCCAGCAGTACACAGGGATATTATGGCTACACCTTC
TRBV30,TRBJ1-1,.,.,CAWSVRQTNTEAFF,TGTGCCTGGTCAGTTCGACAGACGAACACTGAAGCTTTCTTT
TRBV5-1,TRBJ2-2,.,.,CASSLGGWSGELFF,TGCGCCAGCAGCTTAGGGGGTTGGAGCGGGGAGCTGTTTTTT
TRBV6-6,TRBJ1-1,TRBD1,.,CASSYSETGSEAFF,TGTGCCAGCAGTTACTCCGAGACAGGGTCTGAAGCTTTCTTT
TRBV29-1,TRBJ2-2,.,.,CSGGNTGELFF,TGCAGCGGCGGGAACACCGGGGAGCTGTTTTTT
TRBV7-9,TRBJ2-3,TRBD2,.,CASCLGRDTDTQYF,TGTGCCAGCTGCCTCGGGAGGGACACAGATACGCAGTATTTT
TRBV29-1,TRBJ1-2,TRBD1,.,CSVEGQGAAGYTF,TGCAGCGTTGAAGGACAGGGGGCGGCTGGCTACACCTTC
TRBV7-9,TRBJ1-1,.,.,CASSLGWGRGWTEAFF,TGTGCCAGCAGCTTAGGGTGGGGTCGGGGATGGACTGAAGCTTTCTTT
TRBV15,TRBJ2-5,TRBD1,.,CATSTYPGGEWETQYF,TGTGCCACCAGCACTTATCCAGGGGGCGAGTGGGAGACCCAGTACTTC
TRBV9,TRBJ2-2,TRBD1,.,CASSTRQGARTGELFF,TGTGCCAGCAGCACCAGACAGGGGGCTAGGACCGGGGAGCTGTTTTTT
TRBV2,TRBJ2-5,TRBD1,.,CASRGTGVPQETQYF,TGTGCCAGCAGGGGGACAGGGGTCCCACAAGAGACCCAGTACTTC
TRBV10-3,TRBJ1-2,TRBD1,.,CAISEKGTGVGYGYTF,TGTGCCATCAGTGAGAAAGGGACAGGGGTGGGCTATGGCTACACCTTC
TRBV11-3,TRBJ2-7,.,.,CASSLEATSYEQYF,TGTGCCAGCAGCTTAGAGGCCACCTCCTACGAGCAGTACTTC
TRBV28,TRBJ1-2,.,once,CASSIPGYGYTF,TGTGCCAGCAGTATTCCAGGCTATGGCTACACCTTC
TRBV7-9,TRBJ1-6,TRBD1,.,CASSLSDRVSPLHF,TGTGCCAGCAGCTTGTCGGACAGGGTTTCACCCCTCCACTTT
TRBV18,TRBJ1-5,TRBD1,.,CASFSDRVGQPQHF,TGTGCCAGCTTCTCGGACAGGGTCGGTCAGCCCCAGCATTTT
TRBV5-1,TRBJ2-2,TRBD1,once,CASSLTGQGSPGELFF,TGCGCCAGCAGCTTAACGGGACAGGGATCTCCCGGGGAGCTGTTTTTT
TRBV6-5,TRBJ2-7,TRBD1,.,CASRGTGTGGYEQYF,TGTGCCAGCAGGGGGACCGGGACAGGGGGCTACGAGCAGTACTTC
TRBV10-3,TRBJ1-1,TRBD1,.,CAISPGQGAEAFF,TGTGCCATCAGTCCTGGACAGGGGGCTGAAGCTTTCTTT
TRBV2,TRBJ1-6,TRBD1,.,CASSLTGQGTYNSPLHF,TGTGCCAGCAGCCTCACCGGACAGGGAACGTATAATTCACCCCTCCACTTT
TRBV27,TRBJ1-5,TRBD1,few,CASKPRGPGNQPQHF,TGTGCCAGCAAACCCAGGGGGCCTGGCAATCAGCCCCAGCATTTT
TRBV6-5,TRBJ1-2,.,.,CASSPDSYRGYTF,TGTGCCAGCAGTCCTGACAGCTACCGTGGCTACACCTTC
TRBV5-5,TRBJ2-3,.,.,CASSGHGDDRATDTQYF,TGTGCCAGCAGCGGCCACGGGGATGATCGGGCCACAGATACGCAGTATTTT
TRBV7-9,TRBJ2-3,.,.,CASRLTVPTDTQYF,TGTGCCAGCAGATTGACAGTCCCCACAGATACGCAGTATTTT
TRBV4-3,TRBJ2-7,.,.,CASSQDRRYEQYF,TGCGCCAGCAGCCAAGACAGAAGATACGAGCAGTACTTC
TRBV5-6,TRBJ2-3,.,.,CASSLRETDTQYF,TGTGCCAGCAGCTTGCGAGAGACAGATACGCAGTATTTT
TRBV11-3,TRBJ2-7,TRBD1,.,CASSLRQGDSYEQYF,TGTGCCAGCAGCTTAAGACAGGGAGACTCCTACGAGCAGTACTTC
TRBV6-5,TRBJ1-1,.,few,CASSYSVGGHTEAFF,TGTGCCAGCAGTTACTCGGTCGGGGGGCACACTGAAGCTTTCTTT
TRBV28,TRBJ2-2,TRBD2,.,CASSFLLAENTGELFF,TGTGCCAGCAGTTTTCTCCTAGCGGAGAACACCGGGGAGCTGTTTTTT
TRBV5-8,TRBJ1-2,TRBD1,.,CASSLSGQGNYGYTF,TGTGCCAGCAGCTTGTCGGGACAGGGTAACTATGGCTACACCTTC
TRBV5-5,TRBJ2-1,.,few,CASSLGGVRSYNEQFF,TGTGCCAGCAGCTTGGGAGGCGTTAGATCCTACAATGAGCAGTTCTTC
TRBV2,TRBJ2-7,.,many,CASSTDSGGIEQYF,TGTGCCAGCAGTACGGACAGTGGCGGCATCGAGCAGTACTTC
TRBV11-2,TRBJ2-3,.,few,CASSLGGGRDTQYF,TGTGCCAGCAGCCTAGGGGGGGGCAGAGATACGCAGTATTTT
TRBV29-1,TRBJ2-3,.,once,CSVDETSTDTQYF,TGCAGCGTTGACGAAACTAGCACAGATACGCAGTATTTT
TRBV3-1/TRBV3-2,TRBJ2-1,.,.,CASSHTEPYNEQFF,TGTGCCAGCAGCCACACTGAACCCTACAATGAGCAGTTCTTC
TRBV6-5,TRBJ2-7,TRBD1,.,CASSRGDRGYEQYF,TGTGCCAGCAGCCGTGGGGACAGGGGCTACGAGCAGTACTTC
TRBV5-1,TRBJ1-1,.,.,CASSLMTGSGTEAFF,TGCGCCAGCAGCTTGATGACAGGCTCGGGAACTGAAGCTTTCTTT